These 13 T cell receptor beta chains were all obtained from the same sample, sequenced in a study of T cells in localized non-small cell lung cancer. Produced via immunoSEQ multiplex PCR; TCRdb's table is partial and in-frame only. The sample includes tens of thousands of clones, around 87% of them seen just once. The input for sequencing was peripheral blood, taken before any cancer treatment. The receptors here all came from a man between 18 and 50 years old with stage I lung adenocarcinoma.

The V and J genes are TRBV7-2 and TRBJ2-1; the match to TRBD2 covers 12 bases. Germline CDR1 and CDR2: SGHTA and FQGNSA. The CDR3 spans 16 residues. V shed 5 bases, J shed 4 bases, and the junction held 6 bases outside the gene matches. In nucleotides, the CDR3 is TGTGCCAGCAGCCCCCTAGCGGGGGGGATATACAATGAGCAGTTCTTC. Amino acid sequence: CASSPLAGGIYNEQFF.

The chain carries TRBV7-8 and TRBJ1-1; D possibly corresponds to TRBD1 (5 bases). This CDR3 has 15 amino acids. Trimming took off 5 bases at V and 1 base at J, with 14 bases between the two ends. Germline loops: CDR1 SGHVS, CDR2 FQNEAQ. This CDR3 reads CASSLGGPRNTEAFF. The CDR3 DNA sequence: TGTGCCAGCAGCCTCGGGGGACCTAGGAACACTGAAGCTTTCTTT.

Here the CDR3 DNA reads TGCAGCGTTACACTCCCGGCGTCCACTGAAGCTTTCTTT. As protein: CSVTLPASTEAFF. The gene calls are TRBV29-1 and TRBJ1-1; D gene ambiguous. The CDR3 is 13 residues long. Germline-derived CDR1 and CDR2 are SQVTM and ANQGSEA. The ends were cut back, 5 bases at V and 4 bases at J, with 14 bases in the middle.

CDR3 protein: CASNPGATYEQYF. In nucleotides, the CDR3 is TGTGCCAGCAACCCGGGCGCTACCTACGAGCAGTACTTC. The gene calls are TRBV2 and TRBJ2-7, with unresolved D. CDR1 and CDR2 from the germline V gene are SNHLY and FYNNEI. There are 13 residues in the CDR3. V was pared by 7 bases and J by 2 bases, with 12 bases between.

The chain is built from TRBV4-1 and TRBJ1-4, with no clear D. The CDR3 is 15 residues long. Per germline, CDR1 MGHRA and CDR2 YSYEKL. The V gene lost 1 base and the J gene lost 5 bases, with 11 bases spanning the gap. The CDR3 sequence is CASSQGVFRNEKLFF. CDR3 coding DNA: TGCGCCAGCAGCCAAGGGGTTTTTAGAAATGAAAAACTGTTTTTT.

J is TRBJ1-1 and V is TRBV7-2; D is undetermined. The V and J ends lost 6 bases and 3 bases respectively, with 11 bases between them. This CDR3 region has 13 residues. CDR1 is SGHTA, CDR2 FQGNSA, per germline. The CDR3: CASSSLRYTEAFF. CDR3 DNA: TGTGCCAGCAGTTCTCTGAGGTACACTGAAGCTTTCTTT.

The chain links TRBV5-6 to TRBJ1-1, with D unresolved. CDR3 length: 11 residues. Deletions cut 2 bases from V and 3 bases from J, with 2 bases between. Germline V gives CDR1 SGHDT, CDR2 YYEEEE. As DNA, the CDR3 is TGTGCCAGCAGCTTTTACACTGAAGCTTTCTTT. Encoded protein: CASSFYTEAFF.

This clone showed up just once. The chain carries TRBV13 and TRBJ1-1; D not resolved. Germline loops: CDR1 PRHDT, CDR2 FYEKMQ (reference sequence). The V end lost 3 bases, the J end lost 0 bases, and 11 bases lay between the germline ends. This CDR3 comprises 15 residues. The CDR3 DNA reads TGTGCCAGCAGCTTGCGCGGAAGAATGAACACTGAAGCTTTCTTT. Residues: CASSLRGRMNTEAFF.

A single count supports this clone. The CDR3 nucleotides read TGTGCCAGCAGTTACGACGGGGACCTAAGGAATGGCTACACCTTC. Translation gives CASSYDGDLRNGYTF. The gene calls are TRBV6-5 and TRBJ1-2; a possible D gene is TRBD1 (5 bases). The CDR3 runs 15 residues. Trimming pared 2 bases from V and 6 bases from J, leaving 16 bases between. Germline-derived CDR1 and CDR2 are MNHEY and SVGAGI.

On this clone itself: Other DNA sequences in this sample translate to the same CDR3. V and J are TRBV5-1 and TRBJ2-5; D gene ambiguous. Germline V gene sequence: CDR1 SGHRS, CDR2 YFSETQ. The V end lost 1 base, the J end lost 2 bases, and 6 bases lay between the germline ends. The CDR3 runs to 13 residues. CDR3 in DNA: TGCGCCAGCAGCTTGACGGTACAAGAGACCCAGTACTTC. Protein product: CASSLTVQETQYF.

This chain joins TRBV7-2 and TRBJ2-5, with D perhaps matching TRBD1 (6 bases). The ends were cut back, 3 bases at V and 0 bases at J, with 8 bases in the middle. Germline loops: CDR1 SGHTA, CDR2 FQGNSA. There are 14 residues in the CDR3. CDR3 sequence reads: CASSFQGYQETQYF. CDR3 DNA: TGTGCCAGCAGCTTTCAGGGGTACCAAGAGACCCAGTACTTC.

The rearrangement uses TRBV29-1 and TRBJ1-2; D unclear. Per germline, CDR1 SQVTM and CDR2 ANQGSEA. Between the trimmed V and J ends, which lost 4 bases and 0 bases, there was a span of 6 bases. The CDR3 covers 12 residues. CDR3 in DNA: TGCAGCGTTGCTCAAGCTAACTATGGCTACACCTTC. This translates into CSVAQANYGYTF.

The chain is built from TRBV11-3 and TRBJ2-7; the D call may be TRBD1 or TRBD2 (5 bases each). Trimming took 5 bases from V and 7 from J, leaving 18 bases between them. This CDR3 is 14 amino acids long. CDR1 and CDR2 from the germline V gene are SGHNT and YENEEA. Here the CDR3 DNA reads TGTGCCAGCAGCCCCGGGATTGGGGGTCGAGAGCAGTACTTC. It encodes CASSPGIGGREQYF.